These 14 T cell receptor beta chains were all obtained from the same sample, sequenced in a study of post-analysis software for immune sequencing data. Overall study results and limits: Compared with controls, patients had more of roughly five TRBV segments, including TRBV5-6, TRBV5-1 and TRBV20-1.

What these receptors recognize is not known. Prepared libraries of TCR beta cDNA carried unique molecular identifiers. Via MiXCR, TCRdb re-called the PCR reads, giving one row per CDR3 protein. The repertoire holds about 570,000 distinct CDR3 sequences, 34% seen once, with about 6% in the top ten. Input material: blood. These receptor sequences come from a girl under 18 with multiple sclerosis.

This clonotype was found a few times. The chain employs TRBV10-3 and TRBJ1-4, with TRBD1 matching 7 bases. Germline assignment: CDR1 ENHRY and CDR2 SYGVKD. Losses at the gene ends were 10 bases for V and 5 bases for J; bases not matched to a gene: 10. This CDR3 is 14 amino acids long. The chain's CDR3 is CATAPGQTNEKLFF. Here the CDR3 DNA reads TGTGCCACGGCACCGGGACAGACCAATGAAAAACTGTTTTTT.

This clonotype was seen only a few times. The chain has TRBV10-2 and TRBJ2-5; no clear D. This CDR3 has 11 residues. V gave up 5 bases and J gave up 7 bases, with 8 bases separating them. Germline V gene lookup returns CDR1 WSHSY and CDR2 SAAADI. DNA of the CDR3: TGCGCCAGCAGTACGACCGGGACCCAGTACTTC. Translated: CASSTTGTQYF.

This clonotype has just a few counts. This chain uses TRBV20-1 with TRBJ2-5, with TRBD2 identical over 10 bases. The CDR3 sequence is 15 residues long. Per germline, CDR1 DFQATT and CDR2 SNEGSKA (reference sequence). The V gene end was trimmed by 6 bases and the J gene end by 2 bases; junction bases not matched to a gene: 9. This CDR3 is CSAIKLAGNQETQYF. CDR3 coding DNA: TGCAGTGCCATTAAACTAGCGGGAAATCAAGAGACCCAGTACTTC.

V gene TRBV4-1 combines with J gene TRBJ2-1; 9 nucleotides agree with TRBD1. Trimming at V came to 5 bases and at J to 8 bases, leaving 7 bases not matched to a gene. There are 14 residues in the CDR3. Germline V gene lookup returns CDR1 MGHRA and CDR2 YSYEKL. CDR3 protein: CASSVGTGRDEQFF. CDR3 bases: TGCGCCAGCAGCGTAGGGACAGGGAGGGATGAGCAGTTCTTC.

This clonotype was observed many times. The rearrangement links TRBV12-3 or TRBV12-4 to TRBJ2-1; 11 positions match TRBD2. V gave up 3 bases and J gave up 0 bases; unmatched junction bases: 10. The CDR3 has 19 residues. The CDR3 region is CASSLVLAGGLSSYNEQFF. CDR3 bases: TGTGCCAGCAGTTTGGTTCTAGCGGGGGGCTTGAGCTCCTACAATGAGCAGTTCTTC.

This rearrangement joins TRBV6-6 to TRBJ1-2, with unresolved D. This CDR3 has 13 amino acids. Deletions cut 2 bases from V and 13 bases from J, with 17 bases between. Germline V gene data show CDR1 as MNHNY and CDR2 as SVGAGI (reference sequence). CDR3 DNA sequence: TGTGCCAGCAGTTACACACCGGAGGCGCTGTCCACCTTC. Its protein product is CASSYTPEALSTF.

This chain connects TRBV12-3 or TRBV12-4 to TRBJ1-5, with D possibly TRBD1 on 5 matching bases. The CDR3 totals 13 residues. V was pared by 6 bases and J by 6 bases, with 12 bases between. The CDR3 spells CASRGRDAQPQHF. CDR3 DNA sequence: TGTGCCAGCAGGGGTAGGGACGCTCAGCCCCAGCATTTT.

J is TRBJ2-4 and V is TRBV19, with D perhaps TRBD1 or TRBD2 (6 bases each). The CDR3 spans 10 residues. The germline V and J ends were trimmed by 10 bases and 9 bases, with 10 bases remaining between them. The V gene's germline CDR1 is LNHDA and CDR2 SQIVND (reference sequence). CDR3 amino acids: CATEGGIQYF. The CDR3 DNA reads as TGTGCCACCGAGGGGGGCATTCAGTACTTC.

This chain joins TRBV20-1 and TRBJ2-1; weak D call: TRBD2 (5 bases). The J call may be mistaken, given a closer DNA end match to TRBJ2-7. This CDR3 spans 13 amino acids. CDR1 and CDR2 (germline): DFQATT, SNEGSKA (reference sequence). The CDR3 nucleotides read TGCAGTGTTATAGGACTGGAAAACAATGAGCAGTACTTC. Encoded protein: CSVIGLENNEQYF.

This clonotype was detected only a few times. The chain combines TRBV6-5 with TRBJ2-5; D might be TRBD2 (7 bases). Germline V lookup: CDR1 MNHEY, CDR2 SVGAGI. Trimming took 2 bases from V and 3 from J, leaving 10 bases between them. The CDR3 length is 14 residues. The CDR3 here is CASSYAGAEETQYF. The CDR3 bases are TGTGCCAGCAGTTACGCGGGGGCCGAAGAGACCCAGTACTTC.

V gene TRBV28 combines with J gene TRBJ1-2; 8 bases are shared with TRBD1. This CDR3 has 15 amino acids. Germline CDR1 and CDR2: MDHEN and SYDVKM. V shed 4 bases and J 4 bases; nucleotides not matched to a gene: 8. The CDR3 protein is CASSSRGTGSYGYTF. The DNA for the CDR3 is TGTGCCAGCAGTTCCCGGGGGACAGGATCCTATGGCTACACCTTC.

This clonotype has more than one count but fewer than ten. The DNA for the CDR3 is TGTGCCAGCAGCCAGTCCCCTCGGGAAGGGGAAAAACTGTTTTTT. As protein: CASSQSPREGEKLFF. This chain uses TRBV3-1 with TRBJ1-4; D is ambiguous. This CDR3 has 15 amino acids. Germline CDR1 LGHDT, CDR2 YNNKEL (reference sequence). The V and J ends lost 3 bases and 8 bases respectively, with 16 bases between them.

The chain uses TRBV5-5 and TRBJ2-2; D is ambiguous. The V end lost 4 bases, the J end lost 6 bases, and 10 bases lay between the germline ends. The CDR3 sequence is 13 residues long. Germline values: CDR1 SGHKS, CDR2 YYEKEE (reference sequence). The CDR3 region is CASSIGTSGELFF. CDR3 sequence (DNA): TGTGCCAGCAGCATTGGCACTTCCGGGGAGCTGTTTTTT.

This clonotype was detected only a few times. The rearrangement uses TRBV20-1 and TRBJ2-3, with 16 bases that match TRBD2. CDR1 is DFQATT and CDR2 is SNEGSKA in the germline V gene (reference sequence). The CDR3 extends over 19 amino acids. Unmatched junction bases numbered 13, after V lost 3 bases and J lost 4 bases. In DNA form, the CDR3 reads TGCAGTGCTAGTCCATTCCCTCCGGGACTAGCGGGGGGGCCAGATACGCAGTATTTT. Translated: CSASPFPPGLAGGPDTQYF.